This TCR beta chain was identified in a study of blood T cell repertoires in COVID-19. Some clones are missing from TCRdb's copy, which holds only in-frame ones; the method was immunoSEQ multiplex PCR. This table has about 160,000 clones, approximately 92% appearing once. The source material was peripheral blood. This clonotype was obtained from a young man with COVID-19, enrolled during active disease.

CDR3 coding DNA: TGTGCCAGCAGCGAGAATCCCGGGACTAGACAGTTCTTC. Its protein product is CASSENPGTRQFF. V is TRBV7-2 and J is TRBJ2-1; 8 bases are shared with TRBD2. CDR1 and CDR2 from the germline V gene are SGHTA and FQGNSA. Trimming cost V 5 bases and J 13 bases; bases outside gene matches: 10. CDR3 length equals 13 residues. Together with reference TRBV7-2 and TRBJ2-1, the CDR3 gives the full variable domain: GAGVSQSPSNKVTEKGKDVELRCDPISGHTALYWYRQSLGQGLEFLIYFQGNSAPDKSGLPSDRFSAERTGGSVSTLTIQRTQQEDSAVYLCASSENPGTRQFFGPGTRLTVL.